Each of the 16 T cell receptor beta chains below was sequenced from the same sample in a study of molecular identifiers for immune sequencing clone quantification. TCRdb called the PCR reads again in MiXCR, with one record for every CDR3 protein. The table shows about 640,000 distinct CDR3 sequences, with approximately 20% occurring only once. Source material: naive CD8+ T cells from blood, with Jurkat cell RNA spiked in. The subset was: FACS-sorted CD8+CD4-CCR7+CD45RA+ naive T cells. The receptors come from a human donor in good health. Some libraries in this study had Jurkat cell RNA spiked in.

The J gene is TRBJ2-1, the V gene TRBV5-1, with 8 bases that match TRBD2. V was clipped by 0 bases and J by 0 bases; unmatched bases: 8. This CDR3 spans 18 amino acids. CDR1 and CDR2 from the germline V gene are SGHRS and YFSETQ. This CDR3 reads CASSLGTAGTSSYNEQFF. CDR3 DNA: TGCGCCAGCAGCTTGGGGACCGCCGGGACTAGCTCCTACAATGAGCAGTTCTTC.

This clonotype was detected many times. The rearrangement links TRBV20-1 to TRBJ1-1, with D possibly matching TRBD1 (5 bases). Germline-derived CDR1 and CDR2 are DFQATT and SNEGSKA (reference sequence). V was clipped by 6 bases and J by 0 bases, with 20 bases between them. This CDR3 spans 16 amino acids. The CDR3, as DNA: TGCAGTGCGGATCACTCCGGGACGGTTGTGAACACTGAAGCTTTCTTT. Amino acid sequence: CSADHSGTVVNTEAFF.

This clonotype is a singleton in its sample. A much larger clone differs by one base, so this may be a read error. This sequence joins TRBV6-2 or TRBV6-3 and TRBJ2-7; 7 bases agree with TRBD1. The CDR3 has 13 amino acids. Germline CDR1 and CDR2: MNHEY and SVGEGT. V gave up 11 bases and J gave up 3 bases; unmatched junction bases: 10. The CDR3 spells CACETGNSYEQYF. In nucleotides, the CDR3 is TGTGCCTGCGAGACAGGGAACAGCTACGAGCAGTACTTC.

There are many counts of this clonotype. The V and J genes are TRBV5-1 and TRBJ1-1, with TRBD1 matching over 12 bases. The CDR3 is made up of 17 amino acids. V lost 2 bases and J lost 6; bases outside the gene matches: 11. Germline CDR1 reads SGHRS; CDR2 reads YFSETQ. The CDR3 protein is CASSLTGTGGKFAEAFF. For the CDR3, the DNA is TGCGCCAGCAGCTTAACCGGGACAGGGGGCAAATTCGCTGAAGCTTTCTTT.

The gene calls are TRBV7-9 and TRBJ2-7; 10 bases line up with TRBD2. The CDR3 spans 17 residues. Germline trimming cut 0 bases from V and 3 bases from J; bases unmatched to any gene: 8. CDR1 is SEHNR and CDR2 is FQNEAQ in the germline V gene (reference sequence). As DNA, the CDR3 is TGTGCCAGCAGCTTAGCGCAGGGTAGCGGGAGGTTCTACGAGCAGTACTTC. Translated, it gives CASSLAQGSGRFYEQYF. The whole variable domain, remainder taken from reference TRBV7-9 and TRBJ2-7, is DTGVSQNPRHKITKRGQNVTFRCDPISEHNRLYWYRQTLGQGPEFLTYFQNEAQLEKSRLLSDRFSAERPKGSFSTLEIQRTEQGDSAMYLCASSLAQGSGRFYEQYFGPGTRLTVT.

At least ten counts were recorded for this clonotype. This sequence joins TRBV27 and TRBJ2-1, with 9 bases matching TRBD2. Per germline, CDR1 MNHEY and CDR2 SMNVEV (reference sequence). The CDR3 extends over 14 amino acids. The ends lost 8 bases at V and 4 bases at J; junction bases unmatched: 6. The CDR3 loop reads CASSRGGAYNEQFF. The CDR3 DNA follows: TGTGCCAGCTCGCGGGGGGGCGCGTACAATGAGCAGTTCTTC.

The J gene is TRBJ1-2, the V gene TRBV7-9; 8 positions match TRBD1. Per germline, CDR1 SEHNR and CDR2 FQNEAQ (reference sequence). This CDR3 comprises 14 residues. V lost 4 bases, J lost 4 bases, and 5 bases stayed unmatched. In DNA, the CDR3 is TGTGCCAGCAGCTCGACAGGGGAAGTCTATGGCTACACCTTC. Its translation is CASSSTGEVYGYTF.

This clonotype was observed a handful of times. The chain couples TRBV20-1 to TRBJ2-7; D might be TRBD2 (5 bases). Germline V CDR1 and CDR2: DFQATT, SNEGSKA (reference sequence). The CDR3 runs 15 residues. Deletions cut 0 bases from V and 2 bases from J, with 14 bases between. The CDR3 loop reads CSARDLTRAPYEQYF. DNA of the CDR3: TGCAGTGCTAGAGATCTGACGCGGGCGCCCTACGAGCAGTACTTC.

This clonotype was found a few times. One junction end disagrees with the germline gene, perhaps due to a read error. V and J are TRBV5-3 and TRBJ1-4; no definite D call. TRBV5-3 is an ORF for which the function is uncertain. CDR3 size: 14 residues. The CDR3 nucleotides are TGTGCCAGCAGCTCGAGCGGCCCTAATGAAAAACTGTTTTTT. It yields the protein CASSSSGPNEKLFF.

The genes are TRBV4-3 and TRBJ2-3, with D possibly being TRBD1 (5 bases). Trimming removed 0 bases from V and 5 bases from J, with 21 bases in between. This CDR3 has 18 residues. Germline-derived CDR1 and CDR2 are LGHNA and YSLEER. The CDR3 loop is CASSQDGLGVFNLDTQYF. Here the CDR3 DNA reads TGCGCCAGCAGCCAAGATGGGTTAGGGGTGTTTAATTTAGATACGCAGTATTTT.

The rearrangement joins TRBV28 to TRBJ1-1, with TRBD1 matching 7 bases. The CDR3 length is 14 residues. The V segment lost 6 bases and the J segment 4 bases; nucleotides outside the gene matches: 8. Germline CDR1 reads MDHEN; CDR2 reads SYDVKM. CDR3 region: CASRVQGWGTEAFF. The CDR3 coding sequence is TGTGCCAGCAGGGTACAGGGGTGGGGCACTGAAGCTTTCTTT.

This clonotype occurred many times. This sequence joins TRBV28 and TRBJ2-7, with a possible D match to TRBD2 (5 bases). CDR1 is MDHEN and CDR2 is SYDVKM in the germline V gene. V was pared by 3 bases and J by 2 bases, with 11 bases between. There are 14 residues in the CDR3. The CDR3 protein is CASSLEATTYEQYF. The CDR3 nucleotides read TGTGCCAGCAGTTTGGAGGCCACCACCTACGAGCAGTACTTC.

This clonotype was seen many times. The V gene is TRBV5-8, the J gene TRBJ2-3, with D possibly TRBD1 on 6 matching bases. CDR1 SGHTS and CDR2 YDEGEE come from the germline V gene. V was cut by 4 bases and J by 2 bases, with 17 bases left in between. This CDR3 is 16 amino acids long. CDR3 DNA: TGTGCCAGCAGCCTTGCTATTAGACAGGTCACAGATACGCAGTATTTT. Amino acids: CASSLAIRQVTDTQYF.

This clonotype has just a few counts. This chain joins TRBV7-2 and TRBJ2-2; 13 nucleotides match TRBD2. Germline V gene sequence: CDR1 SGHTA, CDR2 FQGNSA. The CDR3 totals 17 residues. V dropped 5 bases and J dropped 4; count of bases not matched to a gene: 7. The CDR3 nucleotides read TGTGCCAGCAGCCCGGGACTAGCGGGGACGATCACCGGGGAGCTGTTTTTT. As protein: CASSPGLAGTITGELFF.

Turning to this clonotype: A much larger clonotype is one base distant, so this may be a read error. The CDR3 DNA sequence: TGTGCCAGCAGCTCCCCCCTCGGGACTACTAGCGAGGGTAACTACGAGCAGTACTTC. This gives the protein CASSSPLGTTSEGNYEQYF. J is TRBJ2-7 and V is TRBV7-9; TRBD2 matches at 7 bases. Germline CDR1 SEHNR, CDR2 FQNEAQ (reference sequence). The V and J ends lost 4 bases and 3 bases, in that order; junction bases with no gene match: 21. This CDR3 is built from 19 residues.

The table lists this clonotype with a few counts. It may be a read error: a sequence one base away is much more abundant. The chain recombines TRBV20-1 with TRBJ2-7, with D tentatively TRBD2 (6 bases). CDR3 length: 12 residues. The germline V gene has CDR1 DFQATT and CDR2 SNEGSKA (reference sequence). The CDR3 DNA is TGCAGTGCTAGAGGGTTTGGCGGGGAGCAGCACTTC. Translation gives CSARGFGGEQHF.